A selection of T cell receptor beta chains follows, all from one sample in a study of blood T cell repertoires in COVID-19. Here immunoSEQ multiplex PCR was the method, and the copy in TCRdb shows in-frame clones only, minus some. The sample shows a few hundred thousand clones, 80% to 90% of them seen only once. Input material: PBMCs or T cells enriched from blood (not recorded which). Receptors originate from a middle-aged woman with acute COVID-19. Both conserved end residues are part of each CDR3. Each record gives: V gene, clone size, J gene, D gene, CDR3 DNA, CDR3 protein. D genes are given only for firm matches. Size values are once, few and many counts, or a class for expanded clones, and some rows have none.

>TRBV5-1|.|TRBJ2-7|.
TGCGCCAGCAGCTTGCTGTCCGGGAGTGAGGGCGAGCAGTACTTC
CASSLLSGSEGEQYF
>TRBV11-2|.|TRBJ1-6|.
TGTGCTAGTGCACGACAGTATAATTCACCCCTCCACTTT
CASARQYNSPLHF
>TRBV11-3|few|TRBJ2-5|.
TGTGCCAGCAGTGGCGGAGATAAAGAGACCCAGTACTTC
CASSGGDKETQYF
>TRBV25-1|.|TRBJ2-3|TRBD2
TGTGCCAGCACCCAACGGGGGGGCACAGATACGCAGTATTTT
CASTQRGGTDTQYF
>TRBV7-9|.|TRBJ1-3|.
TGTGCCAGCAGCCCCTCAGGGGCCTCTGGAAACACCATATATTTT
CASSPSGASGNTIYF
>TRBV4-1|.|TRBJ2-2|TRBD2
TGCGCCAGCAGCCAAGATAGTCCGGGAGGGGGGACCGGGGAGCTGTTTTTT
CASSQDSPGGGTGELFF
>TRBV28|.|TRBJ2-1|TRBD2
TGTGCCAGCAGTTTCTCCACGACTAGCGGGAAAAATGAGCAGTTCTTC
CASSFSTTSGKNEQFF
>TRBV27|.|TRBJ1-2|.
TGTGCCAGCAGTCTAGACCCCGGGGGGGCCTATGGCTACACCTTC
CASSLDPGGAYGYTF
>TRBV7-9|.|TRBJ1-2|.
TGTGCCAGCAGTGGACAGAACTATGGCTACACCTTC
CASSGQNYGYTF
>TRBV5-6|once|TRBJ1-4|.
TGTGCCAGCAGCTTGAAGGGGATTGGAACTAATGAAAAACTGTTTTTT
CASSLKGIGTNEKLFF
>TRBV14|once|TRBJ2-3|TRBD2
TGTGCCAGCAGCCCCCTAGCGGGCACAGATACGCAGTATTTT
CASSPLAGTDTQYF
>TRBV15|.|TRBJ1-2|TRBD1
TGTGCCACCAGCAGAGATAGTTGGACAGGGGGCACAACCGGCGGCTACACCTTC
CATSRDSWTGGTTGGYTF
>TRBV2|.|TRBJ2-1|.
TGTGCCAGCAGTGAACAGTATGAGCAGTTCTTC
CASSEQYEQFF
>TRBV12-3/TRBV12-4|.|TRBJ2-7|.
TGTGCCAGCAGTGAACAGGGTTACGAGCAGTACTTC
CASSEQGYEQYF
>TRBV18|.|TRBJ2-5|.
TGTGCCAGCTCACCACTTAGACAGGAACAAGAGACCCAGTACTTC
CASSPLRQEQETQYF
>TRBV5-5|.|TRBJ2-1|TRBD2
TGTGCCAGCTCATCCACAAGGGTCCAGCGGGAGACTTTGTGGGACAATGAGCAGTTCTTC
CASSSTRVQRETLWDNEQFF
>TRBV24-1|.|TRBJ2-5|.
TGTGCCACCAGTTCTGGGCCAGAGACCCAGTACTTC
CATSSGPETQYF
>TRBV5-8|few|TRBJ2-6|.
TGTGCCAGCAGCTTGGGGGGGGCTGGGGCCAACGTCCTGACTTTC
CASSLGGAGANVLTF
>TRBV7-3|.|TRBJ1-1|TRBD1
TGTGCCAGCAGCCAGGACAGGGAAACTGAAGCTTTCTTT
CASSQDRETEAFF